The 28 T cell receptor beta chains given below trace back to one sample, sequenced in a study of blood T cell repertoires in COVID-19. Produced via immunoSEQ multiplex PCR; TCRdb's table is partial and in-frame only. The sample lists 130,000 to 150,000 clones, about 85% occurring once. The specimen was PBMCs or T cells enriched from blood (not recorded which). The source is a woman aged 40 to 50 who had been exposed to COVID-19.

The chain is built from TRBV15 and TRBJ1-5; D gene unclear. The V gene lost 0 bases and the J gene lost 11 bases, with 8 bases spanning the gap. The CDR3 runs 12 residues. Germline V lookup: CDR1 LNHNV, CDR2 YYDKDF (reference sequence). The CDR3 spells CATSRDFEAQHF. The CDR3 nucleotides are TGTGCCACCAGCAGAGATTTCGAGGCCCAGCATTTT.

V usage is TRBV29-1 and J usage is TRBJ2-7; the match to TRBD2 covers 7 bases. This CDR3 is 16 amino acids long. V was pared by 2 bases and J by 6 bases, with 16 bases of the junction left unmatched. Germline-derived CDR1 and CDR2 are SQVTM and ANQGSEA. For the CDR3, the DNA is TGCAGCGTTGAACTTTTTACCCCGGGGGGTCCCAGCGAGCAGTACTTC. It codes for CSVELFTPGGPSEQYF.

The gene calls are TRBV11-2 and TRBJ1-1, with a tentative D call TRBD1 (5 bases). V lost 6 bases and J 6 bases, leaving 17 bases between the germline ends. The CDR3 length is 14 residues. In germline, CDR1 is SGHAT, CDR2 FQNNGV. CDR3 in amino acids: CASRTLGGIAEAFF. CDR3 sequence (DNA): TGTGCCAGCAGAACCCTGGGGGGGATCGCTGAAGCTTTCTTT. Full variable domain (outside the CDR3, taken from reference TRBV11-2 and TRBJ1-1): EAGVAQSPRYKIIEKRQSVAFWCNPISGHATLYWYQQILGQGPKLLIQFQNNGVVDDSQLPKDRFSAERLKGVDSTLKIQPAKLEDSAVYLCASRTLGGIAEAFFGQGTRLTVV.

This chain uses TRBV5-1 with TRBJ2-7; 9 nucleotides line up with TRBD2. V lost 0 bases and J lost 2; bases outside the gene matches: 3. Germline V gene sequence: CDR1 SGHRS, CDR2 YFSETQ. CDR3 length equals 15 residues. CDR3 in amino acids: CASSLVGGGAYEQYF. In DNA form, the CDR3 reads TGCGCCAGCAGCTTGGTTGGCGGGGGGGCCTACGAGCAGTACTTC.

The chain couples TRBV4-3 to TRBJ2-1; no clear D. Germline CDR1 reads LGHNA; CDR2 reads YSLEER. Trimming shortened V by 0 bases and J by 5 bases, and 17 bases separated the two germline ends. This CDR3 has 17 amino acids. The CDR3 DNA reads TGCGCCAGCAGCCAAGACATATCAGCGTCGTATAACAATGAGCAGTTCTTC. The encoded protein is CASSQDISASYNNEQFF.

This chain links TRBV5-1 with TRBJ1-2; D uncertain. CDR3 size: 12 residues. The V gene lost 0 bases and the J gene lost 5 bases, with 5 bases spanning the gap. Germline assignment: CDR1 SGHRS and CDR2 YFSETQ. CDR3 sequence (DNA): TGCGCCAGCAGCTTGGACGGGTATGGCTACACCTTC. Protein product: CASSLDGYGYTF.

The rearrangement links TRBV2 to TRBJ2-7; 8 positions match TRBD2. There are 15 residues in the CDR3. Germline CDR1 is SNHLY and CDR2 is FYNNEI. V dropped 1 base and J dropped 2; count of bases not matched to a gene: 4. CDR3 bases: TGTGCCAGCAGTGAAGGGACTAGCATCCCCTACGAGCAGTACTTC. Residues: CASSEGTSIPYEQYF.

This sequence joins TRBV5-4 and TRBJ2-1; a weak D match, TRBD1 (6 bases). CDR3 length: 15 amino acids. V lost 7 bases and J lost 13, with 27 bases in between. Germline CDR1 SGHNT, CDR2 YYREEE (reference sequence). The CDR3 is CASGGQAGFQESQFF. The CDR3 nucleotides are TGTGCCAGCGGGGGCCAGGCCGGGTTTCAGGAGAGTCAGTTCTTC.

The chain has TRBV20-1 and TRBJ1-2; D unresolved. The CDR3 loop spans 11 amino acids. Germline V gives CDR1 DFQATT, CDR2 SNEGSKA (reference sequence). V lost 5 bases, J lost 1 base, and 5 bases lay in between. CDR3 bases: TGCAGTGCTCCCTTTAACTATGGCTACACCTTC. Its protein product is CSAPFNYGYTF.

To note about this clone: Other nucleotide sequences from this sample produce the same CDR3. This chain joins TRBV18 and TRBJ1-5; 7 nucleotides line up with TRBD1. The CDR3 has 15 residues. The V and J ends lost 0 bases and 4 bases, in that order; junction bases with no gene match: 3. Germline V gene lookup returns CDR1 KGHSH and CDR2 LQKENI. The CDR3 coding sequence is TGTGCCAGCTCACCACCGGGCAGGGGGAATCAGCCCCAGCATTTT. Translating it yields CASSPPGRGNQPQHF.

This clone appeared once. V gene TRBV2 combines with J gene TRBJ2-1; D is perhaps TRBD2 (5 bases). The CDR3 has 14 amino acids. Germline values: CDR1 SNHLY, CDR2 FYNNEI. The V gene lost 6 bases and the J gene lost 2 bases, with 11 bases spanning the gap. For the CDR3, the DNA is TGTGCCAGCAGAGGGAGTTTTGCCTACAATGAGCAGTTCTTC. Residues: CASRGSFAYNEQFF.

This rearrangement joins TRBV18 to TRBJ1-4; possible D gene TRBD1, 5 bases. The V and J ends lost 6 bases and 3 bases respectively, with 14 bases between them. CDR3 length: 15 amino acids. Germline V gene lookup returns CDR1 KGHSH and CDR2 LQKENI. The DNA for the CDR3 is TGTGCCAGCTCGCCGGTCGCAGGGCCTAATGAAAAACTGTTTTTT. Amino acid sequence: CASSPVAGPNEKLFF.

The chain recombines TRBV28 with TRBJ2-1; 8 bases align to TRBD2. Looked up from germline, CDR1 is MDHEN and CDR2 is SYDVKM. V gave up 2 bases and J gave up 8 bases; unmatched junction bases: 5. The CDR3 is 14 residues long. CDR3: CASSLAGGRDEQFF. The CDR3 DNA sequence: TGTGCCAGCAGTTTAGCGGGAGGCCGCGATGAGCAGTTCTTC.

The rearrangement links TRBV2 to TRBJ1-4; 7 bases are shared with TRBD1. The germline V gene has CDR1 SNHLY and CDR2 FYNNEI. The ends lost 0 bases at V and 8 bases at J; junction bases unmatched: 3. The CDR3 loop spans 14 amino acids. CDR3 nucleotides: TGTGCCAGCAGTGAAGCATTCAGGGGGGAAAAACTGTTTTTT. Protein sequence: CASSEAFRGEKLFF.

V and J are TRBV7-9 and TRBJ1-3; perhaps TRBD1 as D (6 bases). The length of the CDR3 is 14 residues. V lost 11 bases and J 4 bases, leaving 18 bases between the germline ends. The germline V gene has CDR1 SEHNR and CDR2 FQNEAQ (reference sequence). CDR3 nucleotide sequence: TGTGCCGGGCGGGGGGCAGGGATCGGAAACACCATATATTTT. As protein: CAGRGAGIGNTIYF.

This clone has just a few counts. The J gene is TRBJ1-1, the V gene TRBV7-2; D gene uncertain. V gave up 2 bases and J gave up 5 bases, with 12 bases separating them. The CDR3 is made up of 14 amino acids. Germline V lookup: CDR1 SGHTA, CDR2 FQGNSA. The CDR3 is CASSLKAGGTEAFF. The CDR3 DNA follows: TGTGCCAGCAGCTTAAAGGCAGGTGGGACTGAAGCTTTCTTT.

This clone came up once. V usage is TRBV5-8 and J usage is TRBJ1-5, with 8 bases matching TRBD1. V lost 4 bases, J lost 6 bases, and 12 bases stayed unmatched. The V gene's germline CDR1 is SGHTS and CDR2 YDEGEE. The CDR3 contains 16 residues. Here the CDR3 reads CASSELTGTGSQPQHF. In DNA, the CDR3 is TGTGCCAGCAGCGAACTCACCGGGACAGGATCTCAGCCCCAGCATTTT.

The V gene is TRBV28, the J gene TRBJ2-3, with D perhaps matching TRBD2 (6 bases). The length of the CDR3 is 18 residues. With 6 bases removed from V and 2 bases from J, the gap between germline ends came to 24 bases. The germline V gene has CDR1 MDHEN and CDR2 SYDVKM. In DNA form, the CDR3 reads TGTGCCAGCAGGACCGGGACTTCCCTTCTGGCGCACACAGATACGCAGTATTTT. This encodes CASRTGTSLLAHTDTQYF.

The chain combines TRBV5-1 with TRBJ2-3; no definite D call. Germline V gene lookup returns CDR1 SGHRS and CDR2 YFSETQ. V was cut by 0 bases and J by 0 bases, with 5 bases left in between. This CDR3 is 14 amino acids long. The CDR3 loop is CASSLAHSTDTQYF. The CDR3 nucleotides are TGCGCCAGCAGCTTGGCCCATAGCACAGATACGCAGTATTTT.

This sequence joins TRBV19 and TRBJ2-5; TRBD2 might be the D (6 bases). The germline V and J ends were trimmed by 5 bases and 1 base, with 14 bases remaining between them. Germline lookup yields CDR1 LNHDA and CDR2 SQIVND (reference sequence). This CDR3 spans 15 amino acids. CDR3 nucleotide sequence: TGTGCCAGTAGTCTCCCCGGGACTCTCCAAGAGACCCAGTACTTC. It specifies CASSLPGTLQETQYF.

V is TRBV5-1 and J is TRBJ2-2; 7 bases map to TRBD1. The CDR3 spans 16 residues. Germline V CDR1 and CDR2: SGHRS, YFSETQ. Trimming cost V 0 bases and J 5 bases; bases outside gene matches: 7. Here the CDR3 reads CASSLGRQGWTGELFF. The CDR3 DNA is TGCGCCAGCAGCTTGGGCCGACAGGGATGGACCGGGGAGCTGTTTTTT.

The chain recombines TRBV5-1 with TRBJ2-3, with 12 bases matching TRBD2. The CDR3 contains 16 residues. CDR1 and CDR2 (germline): SGHRS, YFSETQ. J gave up 2 bases and V 2 bases, and 3 bases lay outside the gene matches. CDR3 DNA: TGCGCCAGCAGCTTACTAGCGGGGGGTGACACAGATACGCAGTATTTT. Protein: CASSLLAGGDTDTQYF.

The gene calls are TRBV7-9 and TRBJ1-5, with 8 bases identical to TRBD1. The CDR3 spans 13 residues. Germline V lookup: CDR1 SEHNR, CDR2 FQNEAQ (reference sequence). After removal of 11 bases from V and 3 bases from J, the junction contained 6 bases not matched to a gene. The DNA of the CDR3 is TGTGCCGGCGAGGACAGGGTCAATCAGCCCCAGCATTTT. It is translated as CAGEDRVNQPQHF.

This chain joins TRBV5-1 and TRBJ1-2, with 7 bases fitting TRBD1. V trimming: 3 bases; J trimming: 4 bases; junction bases outside the gene matches: 12. Germline CDR1 and CDR2: SGHRS and YFSETQ. This CDR3 has 16 residues. Here the CDR3 DNA reads TGCGCCAGCAGCTCGGACAGGCTAAGTAAGGGCTATGGCTACACCTTC. This encodes CASSSDRLSKGYGYTF.

The gene calls are TRBV9 and TRBJ2-1, with 11 positions matching TRBD1. Germline CDR1 reads SGDLS; CDR2 reads YYNGEE. The CDR3 totals 17 residues. With V trimmed by 3 bases and J by 8 bases, 13 bases remained unmatched. The CDR3 DNA sequence: TGTGCCAGCAGCGCCAGTGAGGGGACAGGGGGTGAGGATGAGCAGTTCTTC. Translation gives CASSASEGTGGEDEQFF.

This clone is a singleton in its sample. J is TRBJ1-2 and V is TRBV28; weak D call: TRBD1 (6 bases). Germline V gives CDR1 MDHEN, CDR2 SYDVKM. V lost 5 bases and J lost 8, with 18 bases in between. The CDR3 spans 14 residues. CDR3 nucleotides: TGTGCCAGCAGTAAACTCCGGGACAAGCACGGCTACACCTTC. As protein: CASSKLRDKHGYTF.

The chain links TRBV7-9 to TRBJ2-2; 12 bases match TRBD2. There are 15 residues in the CDR3. Looked up from germline, CDR1 is SEHNR and CDR2 is FQNEAQ (reference sequence). V shed 5 bases and J 6 bases; nucleotides not matched to a gene: 4. The DNA of the CDR3 is TGTGCCAGCAGCGCGACTAGCGGGAGTCCCGGGGAGCTGTTTTTT. Its translation: CASSATSGSPGELFF.

This clone has only one observation. The V gene is TRBV9, the J gene TRBJ1-6, with D possibly being TRBD1 (6 bases). Trimming removed 1 base from V and 5 bases from J, with 19 bases in between. CDR1 SGDLS and CDR2 YYNGEE come from the germline V gene. The CDR3 has 18 residues. The CDR3 reads CASSVREIGDIHNSPLHF. The CDR3 DNA sequence: TGTGCCAGCAGCGTACGTGAAATAGGGGACATTCATAATTCACCCCTCCACTTT.